Shown below are 13 T cell receptor beta chains from a single sample sequenced in a study of regulatory T cells in long-lasting Graves disease. Sequencing libraries for TCR beta were prepared with iRepertoire HTBI primers and Arm-PCR of CDR3 regions. TCRdb fed the multiplex PCR reads into MiXCR, producing one record per CDR3 protein. The sample consists of hundreds of thousands of distinct CDR3 sequences, 16% of them appearing once. Described time point: newly diagnosed GD, antithyroid drugs for less than 3 months. From RNA extracted from PBMCs, the TCR library was made. The sample was also reused in another study, on T cells in Graves' hyperthyroidism and ophthalmopathy.

The sequencing used peripheral blood mononuclear cells (PBMCs), collected at new diagnosis, from a patient treated with antithyroid drugs. These receptors came from a woman aged 35-60 years with Graves disease.

The chain joins TRBV4-1 to TRBJ2-1, with TRBD1 identical over 12 bases. V lost 3 bases, J lost 15 bases, and 15 bases stayed unmatched. This CDR3 is built from 16 residues. Germline V gene lookup returns CDR1 MGHRA and CDR2 YSYEKL. The CDR3 protein is CASSQTRDRGPHTRFF. DNA of the CDR3: TGCGCCAGCAGCCAGACCCGGGACAGGGGGCCCCATACACGGTTCTTC.

Points on this clonotype: One base away lies a much larger clone, so this may be a sequencing read error. The chain links TRBV18 to TRBJ2-1, with D unclear. Germline V lookup: CDR1 KGHSH, CDR2 LQKENI. The CDR3 sequence is 14 residues long. Trimming took 3 bases from V and 10 from J, leaving 16 bases between them. CDR3 DNA sequence: TGTGCCAGCTCACCGTCTCAGGCTGCCTACGAGCAGTTCTTC. Translation gives CASSPSQAAYEQFF.

This clonotype was counted many times. This chain connects TRBV30 to TRBJ1-1; D call uncertain. Trimming removed 1 base at V and 10 bases at J, with 13 bases between. This CDR3 region has 12 residues. CDR1 and CDR2 (germline): GTSNPN, SVGIG (reference sequence). CDR3 nucleotide sequence: TGTGCCTGGAGTGCGTGGACCGCCGGAGCTTTCTTT. Its translation: CAWSAWTAGAFF.

This clonotype appeared many times. The chain combines TRBV11-2 with TRBJ2-1, with 8 bases that match TRBD1. V was pared by 5 bases and J by 12 bases, with 18 bases of the junction left unmatched. The V gene's germline CDR1 is SGHAT and CDR2 FQNNGV. The CDR3 consists of 16 residues. Here the CDR3 reads CASSPKGQGRSGWQFF. The CDR3 DNA reads TGTGCCAGCAGCCCAAAAGGACAGGGCAGGAGCGGTTGGCAGTTCTTC.

This clonotype was observed a handful of times. CDR3 in amino acids: CASSEAFQGQPQHF. Written as DNA, the CDR3 is TGTGCCAGCAGTGAAGCCTTTCAGGGGCAGCCCCAGCATTTT. V usage is TRBV6-2 or TRBV6-3 and J usage is TRBJ1-5; D is perhaps TRBD1 (6 bases). V lost 5 bases, J lost 7 bases, and 15 bases lay in between. Germline V gene sequence: CDR1 MNHEY, CDR2 SVGEGT. The CDR3 has 14 residues.

The chain joins TRBV28 to TRBJ2-7; D might be TRBD2 (6 bases). Germline V gives CDR1 MDHEN, CDR2 SYDVKM. V lost 3 bases and J 4 bases, leaving 19 bases between the germline ends. The CDR3 totals 16 residues. CDR3 protein: CASSLSGIEGTYEQYF. CDR3 DNA: TGTGCCAGCAGTTTGAGCGGTATAGAAGGGACTTACGAGCAGTACTTC.

This clonotype was counted ten times or more. This sequence joins TRBV2 and TRBJ1-1, with TRBD1 as a possible D gene (5 bases). The germline gives CDR1 SNHLY, CDR2 FYNNEI. V was cut by 7 bases and J by 1 base, with 13 bases left in between. The CDR3 loop spans 14 amino acids. The CDR3 spells CASIMGRPNTEAFF. The CDR3 DNA reads TGTGCCAGCATTATGGGACGACCGAACACTGAAGCTTTCTTT.

Ten or more counts support this clonotype. The chain carries TRBV5-1 and TRBJ2-7; 8 positions match TRBD1. V shed 0 bases and J 0 bases; nucleotides not matched to a gene: 2. From germline, CDR1 is SGHRS and CDR2 YFSETQ. This CDR3 region has 15 residues. The CDR3 is CASSLVGQASYEQYF. The CDR3 DNA follows: TGCGCCAGCAGCTTGGTGGGACAGGCCTCCTACGAGCAGTACTTC.

This clonotype was recorded at least ten times. J is TRBJ1-4 and V is TRBV2, with D perhaps matching TRBD1 (5 bases). The CDR3 is 15 amino acids. Germline V gene data show CDR1 as SNHLY and CDR2 as FYNNEI. V was trimmed by 4 bases and J by 13 bases, leaving 22 bases between them. CDR3 DNA sequence: TGTGCCAGCAGTGTACTTTTGACAGATACCAGGACACTGTTTTTT. Protein: CASSVLLTDTRTLFF.

The chain employs TRBV19 and TRBJ1-1, with TRBD1 as a possible D gene (5 bases). Germline values: CDR1 LNHDA, CDR2 SQIVND (reference sequence). Trimming pared 5 bases from V and 11 bases from J, leaving 21 bases between. This CDR3 contains 14 residues. The CDR3 spells CASSPDGTVSDAFF. The CDR3 DNA is TGTGCCAGTAGTCCGGACGGGACGGTGTCAGACGCTTTCTTT.

Ten or more counts support this clonotype. The chain is built from TRBV12-3 or TRBV12-4 and TRBJ1-5; D remains ambiguous. The CDR3 loop spans 13 amino acids. Trimming removed 7 bases at V and 2 bases at J, with 9 bases between. CDR3 DNA: TGTGCCAGCATGAGTGAGGGCAATCAGCCCCAGCATTTT. Protein: CASMSEGNQPQHF.

In its sample, this clonotype was seen many times. This rearrangement joins TRBV9 to TRBJ1-1; TRBD1 is a possible D gene (6 bases). Trimming shortened V by 2 bases and J by 0 bases, and 14 bases separated the two germline ends. The CDR3 length is 16 residues. Germline loops: CDR1 SGDLS, CDR2 YYNGEE. CDR3 residues: CASSVGPDSLNTEAFF. For the CDR3, the DNA is TGTGCCAGCAGCGTCGGACCGGACAGCCTGAACACTGAAGCTTTCTTT.

This clonotype has at least ten counts. This chain links TRBV3-1 with TRBJ1-3; D not certain. Germline-derived CDR1 and CDR2 are LGHDT and YNNKEL (reference sequence). V lost 0 bases to trimming and J lost 0 bases, with 6 bases between them. The CDR3 length is 15 residues. The CDR3 loop reads CASSQDSHSGNTIYF. The DNA of the CDR3 is TGTGCCAGCAGCCAAGACTCTCACTCTGGAAACACCATATATTTT.